A single sample gave rise to the 26 T cell receptor beta chains below, sequenced in a study of blood T cell repertoires in COVID-19. The assay was immunoSEQ multiplex PCR, and TCRdb's table has in-frame clones only and misses some. The repertoire holds 110,000 to 150,000 clones, roughly nine tenths seen once, with roughly 3.2% in the top ten. Sequencing was done on a sample of peripheral blood. The receptors originated from a woman aged 60 to 75 with active COVID-19.

The chain links TRBV19 to TRBJ2-2; possible D gene TRBD2, 6 bases. V lost 4 bases, J lost 7 bases, and 22 bases lay in between. The CDR3 has 17 amino acids. Germline V gene lookup returns CDR1 LNHDA and CDR2 SQIVND (reference sequence). CDR3 sequence reads: CASSSPIGGEKGGELFF. In DNA form, the CDR3 reads TGTGCCAGTAGTAGCCCCATTGGAGGGGAGAAGGGCGGGGAGCTGTTTTTT. The complete variable domain, with remaining parts taken from reference TRBV19 and TRBJ2-2, reads DGGITQSPKYLFRKEGQNVTLSCEQNLNHDAMYWYRQDPGQGLRLIYYSQIVNDFQKGDIAEGYSVSREKKESFPLTVTSAQKNPTAFYLCASSSPIGGEKGGELFFGEGSRLTVL.

This rearrangement joins TRBV27 to TRBJ1-6; 8 bases line up with TRBD1. This CDR3 contains 14 residues. The V segment lost 4 bases and the J segment 7 bases; nucleotides outside the gene matches: 3. Germline V gene sequence: CDR1 MNHEY, CDR2 SMNVEV (reference sequence). The CDR3 loop reads CASSSGQGNSPLHF. The CDR3 DNA reads TGTGCCAGCAGTTCCGGACAGGGAAATTCACCCCTCCACTTT.

This chain's CDR3 is CASSYRSTAMNTEAFF. DNA of the CDR3: TGTGCCAGCAGTTACCGGAGTACTGCTATGAACACTGAAGCTTTCTTT. The V and J genes are TRBV6-2 or TRBV6-3 and TRBJ1-1; no firm D call. Deletions cut 2 bases from V and 0 bases from J, with 13 bases between. The germline V gene has CDR1 MNHEY and CDR2 SVGEGT. CDR3 length: 16 amino acids.

V is TRBV6-4 and J is TRBJ2-2, with 12 positions matching TRBD1. Per the germline V gene, CDR1 is MRHNA and CDR2 is SNTAGT. V was pared by 6 bases and J by 5 bases, with 1 base of the junction left unmatched. This CDR3 comprises 14 residues. In DNA form, the CDR3 reads TGTGCCAGCAGGGGACAGGGGGCTACCGGGGAGCTGTTTTTT. Encoded protein: CASRGQGATGELFF.

This rearrangement joins TRBV7-3 to TRBJ1-1; 7 bases fit TRBD1. Per the germline V gene, CDR1 is SGHTA and CDR2 is FQGTGA. The trim removed 2 bases at V and 4 bases at J, leaving 7 bases unmatched. CDR3 length: 15 residues. The CDR3 DNA reads as TGTGCCAGCAGCTTAGATGACAGGGCGCCCACTGAAGCTTTCTTT. As protein: CASSLDDRAPTEAFF.

This chain connects TRBV7-2 to TRBJ2-1, with 10 bases matching TRBD2. This CDR3 spans 16 amino acids. Germline V CDR1 and CDR2: SGHTA, FQGNSA. V lost 2 bases and J lost 4; bases outside the gene matches: 5. CDR3 DNA sequence: TGTGCCAGCAGCTTAACGGCTAGCGGGAGTTACAATGAGCAGTTCTTC. Translation: CASSLTASGSYNEQFF.

As DNA, the CDR3 is TGTGCCAGCGGGGACGGGGAGGTTTCAGATACGCAGTATTTT. It specifies CASGDGEVSDTQYF. The chain has TRBV28 and TRBJ2-3; D possibly corresponds to TRBD2 (6 bases). The V gene lost 8 bases and the J gene lost 4 bases, with 16 bases spanning the gap. The CDR3 extends over 14 amino acids. Per the germline V gene, CDR1 is MDHEN and CDR2 is SYDVKM. Drawing the rest from reference TRBV28 and TRBJ2-3, the complete variable domain is DVKVTQSSRYLVKRTGEKVFLECVQDMDHENMFWYRQDPGLGLRLIYFSYDVKMKEKGDIPEGYSVSREKKERFSLILESASTNQTSMYLCASGDGEVSDTQYFGPGTRLTVL.

The rearrangement links TRBV27 to TRBJ1-6; weak D call: TRBD1 (6 bases). The CDR3 has 15 amino acids. Germline CDR1 and CDR2: MNHEY and SMNVEV (reference sequence). The V end lost 3 bases, the J end lost 10 bases, and 16 bases lay between the germline ends. CDR3 in amino acids: CASSLAVQGTSPLHF. The CDR3 nucleotides read TGTGCCAGCAGTTTGGCGGTCCAGGGGACATCACCCCTCCACTTT.

The chain carries TRBV7-3 and TRBJ2-7; TRBD2 matches 7 bases. Per germline, CDR1 SGHTA and CDR2 FQGTGA. The CDR3 spans 14 residues. V was pared by 4 bases and J by 2 bases, with 5 bases of the junction left unmatched. The CDR3 protein is CASSSSGGPYEQYF. CDR3 sequence (DNA): TGTGCCAGCAGCTCTAGCGGCGGGCCCTACGAGCAGTACTTC.

This chain connects TRBV6-2 or TRBV6-3 to TRBJ2-6, with 8 bases aligning to TRBD1. Looked up from germline, CDR1 is MNHEY and CDR2 is SVGEGT. J was trimmed by 0 bases and V by 4 bases; bases with no gene match: 8. The CDR3 spans 18 residues. The chain's CDR3 is CASSSRTGIGSGANVLTF. The CDR3 DNA reads TGTGCCAGCAGTTCCCGGACAGGGATAGGCTCTGGGGCCAACGTCCTGACTTTC.

The V gene is TRBV28, the J gene TRBJ2-2; the match to TRBD2 covers 10 bases. This CDR3 has 18 amino acids. J was trimmed by 3 bases and V by 2 bases; bases with no gene match: 9. Germline values: CDR1 MDHEN, CDR2 SYDVKM. CDR3 sequence (DNA): TGTGCCAGCAGTTTAGGATGGCTAGCGGGAGTCCACACCGGGGAGCTGTTTTTT. Translated: CASSLGWLAGVHTGELFF.

The chain has TRBV21-1 and TRBJ2-1; whether TRBD2, the table's D call, matches the DNA was not checked. TRBV21-1 is a recognized pseudogene. The CDR3 totals 16 residues. The CDR3 nucleotides read TGTGCCAGCAGCACTCGGACTAGCGGGAGGTATGGTGAGCAGTTCTTC. Translating it yields CASSTRTSGRYGEQFF.

V and J are TRBV6-2 or TRBV6-3 and TRBJ2-7; D may be TRBD1 (5 bases). This CDR3 has 14 residues. The germline V and J ends were trimmed by 2 bases and 1 base, with 9 bases remaining between them. CDR1 is MNHEY and CDR2 is SVGEGT in the germline V gene. This CDR3 reads CASSYPQGSYEQYF. The DNA of the CDR3 is TGTGCCAGCAGTTACCCTCAGGGATCCTACGAGCAGTACTTC.

The chain joins TRBV4-2 to TRBJ2-1; D gene ambiguous. Germline V gene sequence: CDR1 LGHNA, CDR2 YNFKEQ. The CDR3 is made up of 16 amino acids. With 1 base removed from V and 0 bases from J, the gap between germline ends came to 10 bases. In nucleotides, the CDR3 is TGTGCCAGCAGCCAAGGCACATCCTCCTCCTACAATGAGCAGTTCTTC. This encodes CASSQGTSSSYNEQFF.

This clone showed up just a few times. The chain employs TRBV7-2 and TRBJ2-7; 11 bases agree with TRBD2. Germline lookup yields CDR1 SGHTA and CDR2 FQGNSA. Unmatched junction bases numbered 3, after V lost 0 bases and J lost 5 bases. This CDR3 has 15 amino acids. CDR3 protein: CASSLASGRGNEQYF. CDR3 bases: TGTGCCAGCAGCTTAGCTAGCGGGAGGGGTAACGAGCAGTACTTC.

This chain's CDR3 is CASIQGRAQETQYF. The CDR3 bases are TGTGCCAGCATTCAGGGCCGGGCGCAAGAGACCCAGTACTTC. The chain is built from TRBV2 and TRBJ2-5; possibly TRBD1 for D (5 bases). The CDR3 spans 14 residues. V lost 7 bases, J lost 2 bases, and 14 bases lay in between. Germline CDR1 and CDR2: SNHLY and FYNNEI.

The J gene is TRBJ2-3, the V gene TRBV20-1, with D perhaps TRBD1 (6 bases). Trimming removed 6 bases at V and 0 bases at J, with 19 bases between. The CDR3 spans 16 residues. Germline V gene data show CDR1 as DFQATT and CDR2 as SNEGSKA (reference sequence). This chain's CDR3 is CSASQAGGTSTDTQYF. CDR3 coding DNA: TGCAGTGCCAGTCAGGCGGGTGGGACAAGCACAGATACGCAGTATTTT.

This sequence joins TRBV20-1 and TRBJ2-1; 11 nucleotides agree with TRBD2. CDR3 length equals 16 residues. Germline V CDR1 and CDR2: DFQATT, SNEGSKA (reference sequence). Trimming at V came to 3 bases and at J to 6 bases, leaving 10 bases not matched to a gene. The CDR3 loop reads CSASSGRASSRNEQFF. The CDR3 nucleotides are TGCAGTGCTAGTAGCGGGAGGGCGTCGTCCCGCAATGAGCAGTTCTTC.

This chain joins TRBV4-3 and TRBJ2-1; D may be TRBD1 (6 bases). V was pared by 1 base and J by 7 bases, with 11 bases between. The CDR3 contains 14 residues. Per the germline V gene, CDR1 is LGHNA and CDR2 is YSLEER. In DNA, the CDR3 is TGCGCCAGCAGCCAAGCCTTAGGGGGAAATGAGCAGTTCTTC. Translation gives CASSQALGGNEQFF.

The V and J genes are TRBV7-3 and TRBJ1-6; the match to TRBD1 covers 7 bases. Germline V gene lookup returns CDR1 SGHTA and CDR2 FQGTGA. The CDR3 loop spans 14 amino acids. The V gene end was trimmed by 4 bases and the J gene end by 10 bases; junction bases not matched to a gene: 7. The CDR3 DNA sequence: TGTGCCAGCAGCTCGGGACAGCAAAGGTCACCCCTCCACTTT. This translates into CASSSGQQRSPLHF.

The rearrangement joins TRBV4-2 to TRBJ2-2; tentative D call: TRBD1 (6 bases). Per the germline V gene, CDR1 is LGHNA and CDR2 is YNFKEQ. Between the trimmed V and J ends, which lost 2 bases and 2 bases, there was a span of 18 bases. CDR3 length equals 18 residues. The CDR3 DNA reads TGTGCCAGCAGCCAAATCCTGTCACAGGGTCACAACACCGGGGAGCTGTTTTTT. This sequence encodes CASSQILSQGHNTGELFF.

The chain combines TRBV7-9 with TRBJ2-7, with no clear D. The CDR3 is 16 amino acids. The V gene lost 4 bases and the J gene lost 3 bases, with 19 bases spanning the gap. Germline-derived CDR1 and CDR2 are SEHNR and FQNEAQ (reference sequence). The CDR3 DNA follows: TGTGCCAGCAGCTCGCCTCAGAGACACTCTATCTACGAGCAGTACTTC. Its translation: CASSSPQRHSIYEQYF.

The CDR3 sequence is CASSPRLAGGHGELFF. The CDR3 DNA sequence: TGCGCCAGCAGCCCTAGACTAGCGGGAGGACACGGGGAGCTGTTTTTT. V is TRBV5-1 and J is TRBJ2-2; the match to TRBD2 covers 13 bases. This CDR3 is built from 16 residues. CDR1 is SGHRS and CDR2 is YFSETQ in the germline V gene. After removal of 4 bases from V and 7 bases from J, the junction contained 7 bases not matched to a gene.

V and J are TRBV6-2 or TRBV6-3 and TRBJ2-3; possibly TRBD1 for D (6 bases). This CDR3 spans 18 amino acids. V lost 2 bases and J 0 bases, leaving 18 bases between the germline ends. Germline assignment: CDR1 MNHEY and CDR2 SVGEGT. The CDR3 DNA sequence: TGTGCCAGCAGTTACGACCCAGGGGATGGGTGGAGCACAGATACGCAGTATTTT. Its translation is CASSYDPGDGWSTDTQYF.

The rearrangement links TRBV3-1 (or the pseudogene TRBV3-2) to TRBJ2-3; 10 bases are a match to TRBD2. V dropped 4 bases and J dropped 3; count of bases not matched to a gene: 4. Germline V CDR1 and CDR2: LGHDT, YNNKEL (reference sequence). CDR3 size: 15 residues. CDR3 coding DNA: TGTGCCAGCAGCCCCCCTAGCGGGAGAACAGATACGCAGTATTTT. Translating gives CASSPPSGRTDTQYF.

This sequence joins TRBV5-1 and TRBJ2-2, with 7 bases matching TRBD2. This CDR3 region has 16 residues. Per germline, CDR1 SGHRS and CDR2 YFSETQ. J was trimmed by 2 bases and V by 0 bases; bases with no gene match: 4. CDR3 DNA sequence: TGCGCCAGCAGCTTGGGTCCTAGCGGTAACACCGGGGAGCTGTTTTTT. Amino acids: CASSLGPSGNTGELFF.